Sequencing of this T cell receptor beta chain was carried out in a study of control samples from healthy donors and cancer patients. Here immunoSEQ multiplex PCR was the method, and the copy in TCRdb shows in-frame clones only, minus some. There are approximately 100,000 clones in the sample; approximately 90% occur only once, and less than 8.5% lies in the top ten. V shed 4 bases, J shed 9 bases, and the junction held 10 bases outside the gene matches. The germline V gene encodes CDR1 KGHDR and CDR2 SFDVKD. The CDR3 runs to 16 residues. The TCR was taken from a young man in good health. Sequencing was done on a sample of blood. The genes are TRBV24-1 and TRBJ2-3, with 12 bases that match TRBD2. The CDR3 sequence is CATSDPLAGGLATQYF. The CDR3 DNA reads as TGTGCCACCAGTGACCCACTAGCGGGAGGCCTGGCGACGCAGTATTTT.